The source of this T cell receptor beta chain is a study of TIL therapy for anti-PD-1-resistant metastatic lung cancer. Time point specified: pre-treatment sample, taken before nivolumab and TIL therapy. Trimming stripped 7 bases from V and 0 bases from J, with 7 bases between. Germline assignment: CDR1 SNHLY and CDR2 FYNNEI. The CDR3 is 13 residues long. This was the immunoSEQ v3 assay. The protocol was immunoSEQ multiplex PCR, while the TCRdb copy is restricted to in-frame clones and leaves out a portion. The table includes about 60,000 clones, around 87% detected once. This TCR derives from a person aged 25-80 years with non-small cell lung cancer. The sequencing used blood, collected at baseline. The rearrangement links TRBV2 to TRBJ1-3; D unclear. CDR3 protein: CASNPDSGNTIYF. The DNA of the CDR3 is TGTGCCAGCAACCCGGACTCTGGAAACACCATATATTTT.